The 2 T cell receptor beta chains in this list originate from one sample, sequenced in a study of shared clonotypes between healthy human individuals. This table comes from immunoSEQ multiplex PCR, and its TCRdb copy is limited to in-frame clones, with some not included. The profile covers 1.6 million or so clones, with 97% to 99% appearing a single time and 0.36% taken by the ten largest. The sequencing input was naive CD4+ T cells sorted from blood. The subset is: CD45RA+ positively selected. The source of these receptors is a man aged 30 to 39 in good health.

This clone has just one count. The V gene is TRBV6-6, the J gene TRBJ2-7; TRBD2 aligns across 14 bases. Germline lookup yields CDR1 MNHNY and CDR2 SVGAGI (reference sequence). The CDR3 covers 15 residues. V lost 0 bases to trimming and J lost 12 bases; unmatched junction nucleotides: 7. CDR3 in DNA: TGTGCCAGCAGTTACTCGTCGGGACTAGCGGGAGTTTTGTACTTC. This gives the protein CASSYSSGLAGVLYF.

The V and J genes are TRBV28 and TRBJ2-1; 9 bases align to TRBD1. Germline CDR1 reads MDHEN; CDR2 reads SYDVKM. With V trimmed by 6 bases and J by 6 bases, 12 bases remained unmatched. This CDR3 spans 16 amino acids. DNA for the CDR3: TGTGCCAGCAGCCAGACAGGGGGGTTCGGTGGCAATGAGCAGTTCTTC. Its protein is CASSQTGGFGGNEQFF.